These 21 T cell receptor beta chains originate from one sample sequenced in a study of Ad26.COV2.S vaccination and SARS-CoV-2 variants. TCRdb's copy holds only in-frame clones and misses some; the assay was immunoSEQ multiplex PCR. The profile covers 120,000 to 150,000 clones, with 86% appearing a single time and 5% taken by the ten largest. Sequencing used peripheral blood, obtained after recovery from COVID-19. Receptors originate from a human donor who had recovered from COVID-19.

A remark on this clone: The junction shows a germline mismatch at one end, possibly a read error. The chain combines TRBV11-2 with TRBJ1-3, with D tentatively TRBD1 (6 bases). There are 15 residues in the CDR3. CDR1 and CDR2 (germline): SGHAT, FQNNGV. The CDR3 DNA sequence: TGTGCCAGCAGCCTAGACAGGCTCTCTGGAAACACCATATATTTT. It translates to CASSLDRLSGNTIYF.

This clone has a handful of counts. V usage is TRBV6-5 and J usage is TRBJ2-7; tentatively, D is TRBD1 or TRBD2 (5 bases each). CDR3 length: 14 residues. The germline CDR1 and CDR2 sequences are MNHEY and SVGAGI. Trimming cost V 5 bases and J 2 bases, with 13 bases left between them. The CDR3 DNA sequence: TGTGCCAGCAGTAGTAACGGGGCGACCTACGAGCAGTACTTC. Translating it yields CASSSNGATYEQYF.

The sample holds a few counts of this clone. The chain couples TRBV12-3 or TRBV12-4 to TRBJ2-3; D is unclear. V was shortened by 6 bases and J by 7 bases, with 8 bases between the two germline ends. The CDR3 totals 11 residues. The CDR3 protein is CASSPLYTQYF. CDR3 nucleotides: TGTGCCAGCAGCCCCCTTTATACGCAGTATTTT.

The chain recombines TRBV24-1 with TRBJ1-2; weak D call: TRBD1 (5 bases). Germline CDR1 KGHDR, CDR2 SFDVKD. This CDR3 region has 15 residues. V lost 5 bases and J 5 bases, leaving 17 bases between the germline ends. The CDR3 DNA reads TGTGCCACCAGTGCCCTCGACCGGGGGAGTTATGGCTACACCTTC. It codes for CATSALDRGSYGYTF.

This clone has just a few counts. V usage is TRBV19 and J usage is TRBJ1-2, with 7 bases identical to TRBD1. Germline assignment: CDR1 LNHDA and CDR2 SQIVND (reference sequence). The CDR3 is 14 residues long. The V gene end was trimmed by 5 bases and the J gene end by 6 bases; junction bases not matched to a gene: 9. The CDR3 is CASSFTGVGNGYTF. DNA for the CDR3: TGTGCCAGTAGTTTTACAGGGGTCGGCAATGGCTACACCTTC.

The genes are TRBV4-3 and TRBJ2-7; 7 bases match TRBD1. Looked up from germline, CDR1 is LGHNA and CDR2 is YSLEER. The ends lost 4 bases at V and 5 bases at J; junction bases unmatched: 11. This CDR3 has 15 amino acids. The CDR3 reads CASSRGTGTVDEQYF. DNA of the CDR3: TGCGCCAGCAGCCGAGGGACCGGGACAGTTGACGAGCAGTACTTC.

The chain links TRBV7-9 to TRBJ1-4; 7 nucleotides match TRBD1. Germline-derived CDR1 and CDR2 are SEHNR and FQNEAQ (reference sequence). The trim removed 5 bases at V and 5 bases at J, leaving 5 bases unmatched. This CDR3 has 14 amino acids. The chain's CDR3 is CASSRDRSNEKLFF. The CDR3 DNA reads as TGTGCCAGCAGCCGGGACAGATCCAATGAAAAACTGTTTTTT.

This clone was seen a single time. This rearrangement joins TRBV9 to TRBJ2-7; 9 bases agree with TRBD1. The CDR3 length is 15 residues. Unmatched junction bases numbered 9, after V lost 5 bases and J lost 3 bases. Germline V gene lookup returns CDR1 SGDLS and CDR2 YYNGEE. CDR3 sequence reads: CASSNTGGRVYEQYF. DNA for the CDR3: TGTGCCAGCAGTAATACAGGGGGCCGCGTCTACGAGCAGTACTTC.

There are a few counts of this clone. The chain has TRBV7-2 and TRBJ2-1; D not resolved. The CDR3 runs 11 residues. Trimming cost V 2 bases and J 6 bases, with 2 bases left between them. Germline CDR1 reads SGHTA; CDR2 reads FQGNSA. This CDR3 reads CASSLLNEQFF. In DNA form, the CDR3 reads TGTGCCAGCAGCTTACTCAATGAGCAGTTCTTC.

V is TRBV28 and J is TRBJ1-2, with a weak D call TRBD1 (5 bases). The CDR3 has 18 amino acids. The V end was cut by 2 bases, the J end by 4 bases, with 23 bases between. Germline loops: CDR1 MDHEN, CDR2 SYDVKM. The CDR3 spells CASSLRRTKARPPYGYTF. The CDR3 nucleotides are TGTGCCAGCAGTTTAAGGCGGACAAAGGCCAGGCCCCCCTATGGCTACACCTTC.

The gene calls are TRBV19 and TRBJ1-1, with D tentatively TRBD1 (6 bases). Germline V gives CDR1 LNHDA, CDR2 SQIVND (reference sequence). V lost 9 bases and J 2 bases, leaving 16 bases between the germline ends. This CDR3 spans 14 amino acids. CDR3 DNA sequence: TGTGCCAGCCTATGTGGGACAAATAACACTGAAGCTTTCTTT. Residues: CASLCGTNNTEAFF.

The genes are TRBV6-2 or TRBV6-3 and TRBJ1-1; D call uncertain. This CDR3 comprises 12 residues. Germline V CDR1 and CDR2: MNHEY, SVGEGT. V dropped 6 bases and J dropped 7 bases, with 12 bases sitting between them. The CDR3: CASSLGFGEAFF. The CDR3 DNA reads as TGTGCCAGCAGCCTCGGGTTCGGTGAAGCTTTCTTT.

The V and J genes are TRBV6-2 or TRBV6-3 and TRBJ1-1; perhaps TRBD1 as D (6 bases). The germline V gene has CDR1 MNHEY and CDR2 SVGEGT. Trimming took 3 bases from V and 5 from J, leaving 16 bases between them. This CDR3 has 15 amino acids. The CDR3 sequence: CASSYVAGAGTEAFF. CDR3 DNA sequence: TGTGCCAGCAGTTATGTCGCAGGGGCGGGAACTGAAGCTTTCTTT.

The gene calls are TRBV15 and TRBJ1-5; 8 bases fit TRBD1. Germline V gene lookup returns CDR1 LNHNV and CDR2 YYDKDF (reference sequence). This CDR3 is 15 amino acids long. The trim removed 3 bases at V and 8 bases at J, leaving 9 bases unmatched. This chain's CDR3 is CATSRNGQGLEPQHF. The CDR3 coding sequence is TGTGCCACCAGCAGGAATGGACAGGGCCTAGAGCCCCAGCATTTT.

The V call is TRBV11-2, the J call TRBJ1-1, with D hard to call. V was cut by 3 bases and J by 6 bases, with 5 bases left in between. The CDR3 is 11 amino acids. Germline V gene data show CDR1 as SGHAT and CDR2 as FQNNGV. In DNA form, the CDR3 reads TGTGCCAGCAGCTTGCAATCTGAAGCTTTCTTT. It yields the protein CASSLQSEAFF.

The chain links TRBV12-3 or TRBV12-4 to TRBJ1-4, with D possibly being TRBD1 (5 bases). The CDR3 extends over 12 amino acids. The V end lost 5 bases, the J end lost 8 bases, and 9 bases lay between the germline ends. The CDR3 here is CASSPGGEKLFF. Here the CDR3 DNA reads TGTGCCAGCAGTCCGGGGGGAGAAAAACTGTTTTTT.

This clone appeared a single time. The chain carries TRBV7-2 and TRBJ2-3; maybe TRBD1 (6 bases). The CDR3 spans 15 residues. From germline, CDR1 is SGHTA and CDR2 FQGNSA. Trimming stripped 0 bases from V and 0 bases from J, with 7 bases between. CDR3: CASSLAGGSTDTQYF. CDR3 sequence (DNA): TGTGCCAGCAGCTTAGCTGGGGGCAGCACAGATACGCAGTATTTT.

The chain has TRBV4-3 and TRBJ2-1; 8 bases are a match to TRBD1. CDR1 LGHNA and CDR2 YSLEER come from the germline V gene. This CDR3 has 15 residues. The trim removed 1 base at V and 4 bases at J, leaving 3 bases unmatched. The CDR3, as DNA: TGCGCCAGCAGCCAAGGTCGGGACAGGTACAATGAGCAGTTCTTC. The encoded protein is CASSQGRDRYNEQFF.

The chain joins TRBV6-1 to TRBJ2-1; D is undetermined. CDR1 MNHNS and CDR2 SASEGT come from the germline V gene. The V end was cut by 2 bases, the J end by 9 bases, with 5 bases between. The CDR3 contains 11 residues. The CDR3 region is CASSEFGEQFF. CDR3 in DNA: TGTGCCAGCAGTGAATTCGGTGAGCAGTTCTTC.

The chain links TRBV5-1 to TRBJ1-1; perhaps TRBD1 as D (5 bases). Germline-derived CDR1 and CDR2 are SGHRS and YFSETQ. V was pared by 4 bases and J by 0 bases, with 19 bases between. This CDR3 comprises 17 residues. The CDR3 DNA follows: TGCGCCAGCAGCCTCAGGGCCCTAGGATTCATGAACACTGAAGCTTTCTTT. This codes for CASSLRALGFMNTEAFF. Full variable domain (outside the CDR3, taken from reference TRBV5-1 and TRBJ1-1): KAGVTQTPRYLIKTRGQQVTLSCSPISGHRSVSWYQQTPGQGLQFLFEYFSETQRNKGNFPGRFSGRQFSNSRSEMNVSTLELGDSALYLCASSLRALGFMNTEAFFGQGTRLTVV.

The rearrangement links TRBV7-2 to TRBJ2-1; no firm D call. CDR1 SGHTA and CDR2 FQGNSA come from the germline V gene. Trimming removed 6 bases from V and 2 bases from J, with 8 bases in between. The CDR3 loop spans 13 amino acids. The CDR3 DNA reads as TGTGCCAGCAGTTCCCAACCCTACAATGAGCAGTTCTTC. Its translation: CASSSQPYNEQFF.